This T cell receptor (beta chain) derives from a study of technical replicates of blood from several donors. CDR1 is WSHSY, CDR2 SAAADI, per germline. V was shortened by 3 bases and J by 10 bases, with 15 bases between the two germline ends. The CDR3 sequence is 13 residues long. The repertoire was sequenced with immunoSEQ multiplex PCR; TCRdb's copy has only in-frame clones and lacks some. The sample shows about 70,000 clones, approximately 97% of them seen only once. The chain uses TRBV10-2 and TRBJ1-1; possibly TRBD1 for D (5 bases). The source material was T cells isolated from PBMCs. The sequence was collected from a human donor in good health. CDR3 in amino acids: CASSDEGRRGAFF. For the CDR3, the DNA is TGCGCCAGCAGTGACGAGGGCCGGAGGGGAGCTTTCTTT.